The rows below give T cell receptor beta chains drawn from one sample of a study of cytotoxic CD8 clonotypes in ibrutinib-treated CLL. TCRdb's copy holds only in-frame clones and misses some; the assay was immunoSEQ multiplex PCR. The table has hundreds of thousands of clones, 60% to 80% seen once; the top ten hold 6.3%. The sequences come from PBMCs, collected after 36 months of ibrutinib treatment. These receptors were taken from a human donor with chronic lymphocytic leukemia. CDR3s include the opening cysteine and the closing phenylalanine or tryptophan. The order of the fields is V gene, J gene, D gene, clone size, CDR3 DNA, CDR3 protein. D genes are given only for firm matches. Size is stated for part of the rows, as once, few or many counts, or as a class when the clone is expanded.

TRBV14	TRBJ2-7	.	.	TGTGCCAGCAGCCAAGGAGTGCTCTCTTCCTACGAGCAGTACTTC	CASSQGVLSSYEQYF
TRBV2	TRBJ2-7	.	.	TGTGCCAGCAGTGAGGACCCTATGGGGAGGCGGGAGCAGTACTTC	CASSEDPMGRREQYF
TRBV7-9	TRBJ2-3	TRBD2	.	TGTGCCAGCAGCTGGGATAGCGGGGGGACAGATACGCAGTATTTT	CASSWDSGGTDTQYF
TRBV4-3	TRBJ2-1	.	.	TGCGCCAGCAGCCAAGATGCGAGGCGCAATGAGCAGTTCTTC	CASSQDARRNEQFF
TRBV29-1	TRBJ1-1	.	.	TGCAGCGTTGTGGGCCAGAACACTGAAGCTTTCTTT	CSVVGQNTEAFF
TRBV18	TRBJ2-7	.	.	TGTGCCAGCTCACCGGGGGGATCCTACGAGCAGTACTTC	CASSPGGSYEQYF
TRBV11-2	TRBJ2-3	.	.	TGTGCCAGCAGCTTAGTAGCCGATAATGGGGATACGCAGTATTTT	CASSLVADNGDTQYF
TRBV7-6	TRBJ1-1	.	few	TGTGCCAGCAGCTGGCAGGGGCCCACTGAAGCTTTCTTT	CASSWQGPTEAFF
TRBV6-6	TRBJ2-3	.	.	TGTGCCAGCAGTTACGCAGGGTTGAGCACAGATACGCAGTATTTT	CASSYAGLSTDTQYF
TRBV7-2	TRBJ2-5	.	.	TGTGCCAGCAGCCGCAGGCTCCAAGAGACCCAGTACTTC	CASSRRLQETQYF
TRBV4-1	TRBJ1-3	.	.	TGCGCCAGCAGCCTCCCGCCCAAGATAGGAAACACCATATATTTT	CASSLPPKIGNTIYF
TRBV2	TRBJ1-5	.	.	TGTGCCAGCAGGGGGGCTTCCAATCAGCCCCAGCATTTT	CASRGASNQPQHF
TRBV5-1	TRBJ2-2	.	few	TGCGCCAGCAGCTTTTGGGCCCCCGGGGAGCTGTTTTTT	CASSFWAPGELFF
TRBV29-1	TRBJ2-3	.	.	TGCAGCACCGACCTAGGACACCGCACAGATACGCAGTATTTT	CSTDLGHRTDTQYF
TRBV4-1	TRBJ2-7	.	once	TGCGCCAGCAGCCAAGACCGGGATGAGCGGTCCTACGAGCAGTACTTC	CASSQDRDERSYEQYF
TRBV5-6	TRBJ1-2	.	few	TGTGCCAGCTCGGGAGGAGGGTCCTTTAACTATGGCTACACCTTC	CASSGGGSFNYGYTF
TRBV7-8	TRBJ1-5	.	.	TGTGCCAGCAGCTTAGCGATAGGCAATCAGCCCCAGCATTTT	CASSLAIGNQPQHF
TRBV6-5	TRBJ2-4	.	.	TGTGCCAGCAGTTGGGACGCGTACAAAAACATTCAGTACTTC	CASSWDAYKNIQYF
TRBV27	TRBJ2-3	TRBD2	.	TGTGCCAGCAGTTTAGGTCTAGCGGCGAGCACAGATACGCAGTATTTT	CASSLGLAASTDTQYF
TRBV5-8	TRBJ2-1	TRBD2	.	TGTGCCAGCAGCTCGTTCCTGGGCGGTAGCGGGAATCACAATGAGCAGTTCTTC	CASSSFLGGSGNHNEQFF
TRBV2	TRBJ2-5	.	.	TGTGCCAGCAGTGGGGGGGCCCACGAGACCCAGTACTTC	CASSGGAHETQYF
TRBV23-1	TRBJ2-1	.	.	TGCGCCAGCACTTGGGGGGATGAGCAGTTCTTC	CASTWGDEQFF
TRBV6-5	TRBJ2-7	TRBD1	few	TGTGCCAGCAGTTACTCGAAGGGACAGGGGACCTACGAGCAGTACTTC	CASSYSKGQGTYEQYF
TRBV27	TRBJ2-7	TRBD1	.	TGTGCCAGCACCGGGACAGGGTCAAAGCAGTACTTC	CASTGTGSKQYF
TRBV7-3	TRBJ1-1	.	once	TGTGCCAGCAGGAGGGACTTATCGAACACTGAAGCTTTCTTT	CASRRDLSNTEAFF
TRBV9	TRBJ1-2	.	.	TGTGCCAGCAGCGATACAAGATTGGGCTACACCTTC	CASSDTRLGYTF
TRBV28	TRBJ2-1	.	.	TGTGCCAGCACCCCTCGCAGTTACAATGAGCAGTTCTTC	CASTPRSYNEQFF
TRBV14	TRBJ1-2	TRBD1	.	TGTGCCAGCAGCGGGACAGAAGACTATGGCTACACCTTC	CASSGTEDYGYTF
TRBV29-1	TRBJ2-7	.	.	TGCAGCGTTGAAGACCCCTACGAGCAGTACTTC	CSVEDPYEQYF
TRBV10-3	TRBJ2-2	.	few	TGTGCCATCAGTGGGCAGGGAGCTTCGAACACCGGGGAGCTGTTTTTT	CAISGQGASNTGELFF
TRBV29-1	TRBJ2-7	TRBD1	.	TGCAGCGTGGACTTATCGGGACAGCGATACGAGCAGTACTTC	CSVDLSGQRYEQYF
TRBV28	TRBJ1-5	TRBD1	few	TGTGCCAGTCACATTGGGACAGGGGGTTGGGATCAGCCCCAGCATTTT	CASHIGTGGWDQPQHF
TRBV19	TRBJ2-5	TRBD2	.	TGTGCCAGTAGTGTTGGACTAGCGGGGACACAAGAGACCCAGTACTTC	CASSVGLAGTQETQYF
TRBV5-1	TRBJ1-2	TRBD1	.	TGCGCCAGCAGCTTGTGGGGGACAGGCACCTATGGCTACACCTTC	CASSLWGTGTYGYTF
TRBV19	TRBJ2-3	.	.	TGTGCCAGTAGTATCACAGATACGCAGTATTTT	CASSITDTQYF
TRBV10-1	TRBJ1-1	.	.	TGCGCCAGCAGCCGGGGGCTTGAAGCTTTCTTT	CASSRGLEAFF
TRBV4-1	TRBJ2-7	TRBD1	.	TGCGCCAGCAGCCTAAGGACAGGGTATGAGCAGTACTTC	CASSLRTGYEQYF
TRBV9	TRBJ2-3	.	.	TGTGCCAGCAGCGTAGCGGGAAGAGGTTGGGGGACAAGCACAGATACGCAGTATTTT	CASSVAGRGWGTSTDTQYF
TRBV5-4	TRBJ2-3	.	once	TGTGCCAGCAGCCTCCAGGGTCCTCGCACAGATACGCAGTATTTT	CASSLQGPRTDTQYF
TRBV7-8	TRBJ2-1	.	.	TGTGCCAGCAGCTTAGTAGGCAGGGGCTACAATGAGCAGTTCTTC	CASSLVGRGYNEQFF
TRBV19	TRBJ2-1	TRBD1	.	TGTGCCAGTAGCACAGGGGTTGGTGAGCAGTTCTTC	CASSTGVGEQFF
TRBV4-1	TRBJ2-5	TRBD2	few	TGCGCCAGCAGCCAAGGGACTAGCGGGCAAGAGACCCAGTACTTC	CASSQGTSGQETQYF
TRBV7-6	TRBJ2-7	.	few	TGTGCCAGCAGCCCTGTAAGGGGCGACGAGCAGTACTTC	CASSPVRGDEQYF
TRBV5-5	TRBJ1-1	.	.	TGTGCCAGCGGCATTCGTTCGGGGATGGGCTCCAACACTGAAGCTTTCTTT	CASGIRSGMGSNTEAFF
TRBV6-5	TRBJ2-7	.	.	TGTGCCAGCAGTTACTCGCCCCTGGGGGGTGAGCAGTACTTC	CASSYSPLGGEQYF
TRBV7-8	TRBJ2-7	.	.	TGTGCCAGCAGCTCCGGACAGGCCCTAGCGAGGGAGCAGTACTTC	CASSSGQALAREQYF
TRBV5-1	TRBJ2-3	TRBD2	.	TGCGCCAGCAGCGTAGGAACTAGCGGCACAGATACGCAGTATTTT	CASSVGTSGTDTQYF
TRBV5-1	TRBJ2-5	.	.	TGCGCCAGCAGCGCACGAGAGACCCAGTACTTC	CASSARETQYF
TRBV29-1	TRBJ2-1	.	once	TGCAGCGCTGGAGAGGCTAGATATGAGCAGTTCTTC	CSAGEARYEQFF
TRBV5-1	TRBJ1-4	TRBD1	.	TGCGCCAGCAGCCTAGGGATACAGGGGCTGGGCGAAAAACTGTTTTTT	CASSLGIQGLGEKLFF
TRBV4-2	TRBJ1-2	.	.	TGTGCCAGCAGCCACGGACGGACTTATGGCTACACCTTC	CASSHGRTYGYTF
TRBV19	TRBJ1-1	.	few	TGTGCCAGTAGTCCTGGGAAGACCTTCGGCACTGAAGCTTTCTTT	CASSPGKTFGTEAFF
TRBV5-6	TRBJ2-3	TRBD1	.	TGTGCCAGCAGCTTGGACAGGGGAATGACAGATACGCAGTATTTT	CASSLDRGMTDTQYF
TRBV10-3	TRBJ2-1	TRBD2	.	TGTGCCGTCCAAGCGGGAGACTGGTATGAGCAGTTCTTC	CAVQAGDWYEQFF